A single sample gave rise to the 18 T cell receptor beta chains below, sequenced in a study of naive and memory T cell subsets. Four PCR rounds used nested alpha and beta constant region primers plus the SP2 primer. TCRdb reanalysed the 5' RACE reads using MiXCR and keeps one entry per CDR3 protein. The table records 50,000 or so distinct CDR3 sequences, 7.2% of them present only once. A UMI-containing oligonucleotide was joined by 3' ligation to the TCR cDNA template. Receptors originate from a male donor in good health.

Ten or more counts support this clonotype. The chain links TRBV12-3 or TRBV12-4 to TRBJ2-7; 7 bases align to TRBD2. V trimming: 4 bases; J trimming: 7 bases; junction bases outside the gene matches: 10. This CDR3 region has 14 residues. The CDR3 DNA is TGTGCCAGCAGTTGGGACTATCTTGCTACGGAGCAGTACTTC. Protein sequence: CASSWDYLATEQYF.

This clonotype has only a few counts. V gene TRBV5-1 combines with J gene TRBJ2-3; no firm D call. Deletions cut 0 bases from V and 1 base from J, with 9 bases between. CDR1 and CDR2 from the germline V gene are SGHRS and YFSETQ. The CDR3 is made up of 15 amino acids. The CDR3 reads CASSLEGFRTDTQYF. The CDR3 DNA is TGCGCCAGCAGCTTGGAAGGTTTCCGCACAGATACGCAGTATTTT.

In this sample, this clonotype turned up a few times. In DNA form, the CDR3 reads TGTGCCAGCAGCCAGCCCTGGAGCTCTGGAAACACCATATATTTT. Its protein product is CASSQPWSSGNTIYF. The rearrangement uses TRBV3-1 and TRBJ1-3; D is unresolved. V lost 3 bases to trimming and J lost 0 bases, with 9 bases between them. In germline, CDR1 is LGHDT, CDR2 YNNKEL (reference sequence). The CDR3 spans 15 residues.

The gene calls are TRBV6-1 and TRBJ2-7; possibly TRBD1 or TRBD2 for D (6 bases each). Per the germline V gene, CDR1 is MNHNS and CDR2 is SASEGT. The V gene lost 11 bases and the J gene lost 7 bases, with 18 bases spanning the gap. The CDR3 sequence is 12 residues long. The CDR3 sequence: CAYSSGGGEQYF. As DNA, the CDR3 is TGTGCCTATTCTTCAGGAGGGGGTGAGCAGTACTTC.

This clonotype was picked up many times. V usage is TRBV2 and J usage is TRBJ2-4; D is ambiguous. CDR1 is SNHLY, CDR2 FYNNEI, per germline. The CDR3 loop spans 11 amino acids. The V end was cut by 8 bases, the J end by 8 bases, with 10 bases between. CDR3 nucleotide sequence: TGTGCCAGCGCATTTATGGACATTCAGTACTTC. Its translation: CASAFMDIQYF. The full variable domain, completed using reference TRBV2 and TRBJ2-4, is EPEVTQTPSHQVTQMGQEVILRCVPISNHLYFYWYRQILGQKVEFLVSFYNNEISEKSEIFDDQFSVERPDGSNFTLKIRSTKLEDSAMYFCASAFMDIQYFGAGTRLSVL.

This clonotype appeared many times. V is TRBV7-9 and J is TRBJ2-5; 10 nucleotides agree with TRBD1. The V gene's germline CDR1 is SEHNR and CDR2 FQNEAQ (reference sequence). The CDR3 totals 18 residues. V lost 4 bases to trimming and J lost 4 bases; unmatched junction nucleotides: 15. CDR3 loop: CASSSPGTGVIFGETQYF. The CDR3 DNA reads TGTGCCAGCAGCTCCCCCGGGACAGGGGTGATATTTGGAGAGACCCAGTACTTC.

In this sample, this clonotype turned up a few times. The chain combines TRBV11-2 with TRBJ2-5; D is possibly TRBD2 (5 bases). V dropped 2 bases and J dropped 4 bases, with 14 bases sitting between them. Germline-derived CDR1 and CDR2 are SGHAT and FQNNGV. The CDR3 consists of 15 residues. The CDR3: CASSLTGSLGETQYF. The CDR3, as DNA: TGTGCCAGCAGCTTAACGGGATCACTGGGAGAGACCCAGTACTTC.

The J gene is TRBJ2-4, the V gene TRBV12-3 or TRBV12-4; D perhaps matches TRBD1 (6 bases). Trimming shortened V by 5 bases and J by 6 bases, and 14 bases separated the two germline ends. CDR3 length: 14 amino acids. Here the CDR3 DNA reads TGTGCCAGCAGTGATCGGACAGAGGGAAACATTCAGTACTTC. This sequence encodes CASSDRTEGNIQYF.

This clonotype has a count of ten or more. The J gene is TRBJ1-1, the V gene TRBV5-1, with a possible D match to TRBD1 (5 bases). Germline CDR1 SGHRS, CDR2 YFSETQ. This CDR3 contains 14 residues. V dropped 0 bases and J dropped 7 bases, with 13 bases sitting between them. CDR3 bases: TGCGCCAGCAGCTTGGCACAGGAGGGGCTTGAAGCTTTCTTT. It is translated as CASSLAQEGLEAFF.

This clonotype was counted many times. The CDR3 here is CASSQDYGRAVNEQFF. DNA for the CDR3: TGTGCCAGCAGCCAAGATTACGGGAGGGCCGTCAATGAGCAGTTCTTC. The rearrangement joins TRBV4-2 to TRBJ2-1, with TRBD2 matching 8 bases. The length of the CDR3 is 16 residues. The germline V gene encodes CDR1 LGHNA and CDR2 YNFKEQ. The V gene end was trimmed by 0 bases and the J gene end by 6 bases; junction bases not matched to a gene: 7.

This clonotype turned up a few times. CDR3 loop: CASSEGQVNEKLFF. The CDR3, as DNA: TGCGCCAGCAGCGAGGGACAGGTTAATGAAAAACTGTTTTTT. The chain has TRBV5-1 and TRBJ1-4, with 8 bases fitting TRBD1. Germline lookup yields CDR1 SGHRS and CDR2 YFSETQ. Losses at the gene ends were 4 bases for V and 4 bases for J; bases not matched to a gene: 3. The CDR3 loop spans 14 amino acids.

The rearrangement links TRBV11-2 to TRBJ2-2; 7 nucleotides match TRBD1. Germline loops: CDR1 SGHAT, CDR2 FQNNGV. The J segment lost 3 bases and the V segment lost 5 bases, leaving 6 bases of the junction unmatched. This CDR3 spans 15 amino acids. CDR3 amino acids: CASSKGDRHTGELFF. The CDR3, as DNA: TGTGCCAGCAGCAAAGGGGACAGACACACCGGGGAGCTGTTTTTT.

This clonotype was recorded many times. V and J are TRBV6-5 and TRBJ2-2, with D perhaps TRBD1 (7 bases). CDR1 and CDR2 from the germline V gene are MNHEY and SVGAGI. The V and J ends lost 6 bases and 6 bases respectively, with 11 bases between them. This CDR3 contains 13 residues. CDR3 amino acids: CASSPGGSGELFF. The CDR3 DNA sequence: TGTGCCAGCAGCCCAGGGGGGTCCGGGGAGCTGTTTTTT.

The CDR3 sequence: CSADGGGNYGYTF. CDR3 nucleotide sequence: TGCAGTGCCGACGGCGGGGGGAACTATGGCTACACCTTC. The V call is TRBV20-1, the J call TRBJ1-2; D possibly corresponds to TRBD1 (5 bases). The germline V and J ends were trimmed by 6 bases and 2 bases, with 13 bases remaining between them. CDR3 length equals 13 residues. The germline V gene encodes CDR1 DFQATT and CDR2 SNEGSKA (reference sequence).

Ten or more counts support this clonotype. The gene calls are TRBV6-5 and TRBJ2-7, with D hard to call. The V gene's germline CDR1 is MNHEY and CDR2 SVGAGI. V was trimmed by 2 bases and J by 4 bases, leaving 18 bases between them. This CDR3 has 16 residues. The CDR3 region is CASSYDGNPSLYEQYF. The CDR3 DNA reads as TGTGCCAGCAGTTACGACGGAAACCCTTCCCTTTACGAGCAGTACTTC.

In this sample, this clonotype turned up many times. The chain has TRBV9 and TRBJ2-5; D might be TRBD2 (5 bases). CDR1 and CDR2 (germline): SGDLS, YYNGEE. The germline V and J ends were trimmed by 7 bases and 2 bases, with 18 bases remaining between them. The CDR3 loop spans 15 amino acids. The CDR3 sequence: CASSEFGVEQETQYF. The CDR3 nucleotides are TGTGCCAGCTCTGAGTTCGGGGTTGAGCAAGAGACCCAGTACTTC.

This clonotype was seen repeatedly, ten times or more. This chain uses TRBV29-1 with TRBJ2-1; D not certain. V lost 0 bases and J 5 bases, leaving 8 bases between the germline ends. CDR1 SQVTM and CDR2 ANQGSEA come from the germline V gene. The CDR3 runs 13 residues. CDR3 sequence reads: CSVEDPGNNEQFF. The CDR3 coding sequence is TGCAGCGTTGAAGACCCAGGAAACAATGAGCAGTTCTTC.

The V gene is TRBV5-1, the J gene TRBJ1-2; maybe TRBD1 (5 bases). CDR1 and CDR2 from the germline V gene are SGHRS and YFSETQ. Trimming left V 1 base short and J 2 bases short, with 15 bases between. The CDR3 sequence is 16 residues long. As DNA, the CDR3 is TGCGCCAGCAGCTTGTCCGGCCAGGGATGGAACTATGGCTACACCTTC. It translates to CASSLSGQGWNYGYTF.